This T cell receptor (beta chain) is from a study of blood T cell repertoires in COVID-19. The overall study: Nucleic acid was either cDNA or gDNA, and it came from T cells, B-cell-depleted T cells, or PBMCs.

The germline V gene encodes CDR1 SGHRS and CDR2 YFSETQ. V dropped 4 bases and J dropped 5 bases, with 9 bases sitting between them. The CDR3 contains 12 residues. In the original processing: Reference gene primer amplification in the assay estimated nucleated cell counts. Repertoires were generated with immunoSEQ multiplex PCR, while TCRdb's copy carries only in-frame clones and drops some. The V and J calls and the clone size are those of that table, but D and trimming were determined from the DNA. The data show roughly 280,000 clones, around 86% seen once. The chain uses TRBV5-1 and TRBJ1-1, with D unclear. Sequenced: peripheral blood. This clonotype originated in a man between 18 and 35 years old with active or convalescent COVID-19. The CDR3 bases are TGCGCCAGCAGCCCGGGAGGAACTGAAGCTTTCTTT. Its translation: CASSPGGTEAFF.